This T cell receptor (beta chain) was recorded in a study of OX40 agonist ivuxolimab in advanced cancers. Looking at the study overall: Ivuxolimab was delivered to patients intravenously every 2 weeks at doses spanning 0.01 to 10 mg/kg.

Assay: immunoSEQ multiplex PCR; the TCRdb copy retains only in-frame clones and omits some. Found here are more than 45,000 clones, 80% to 90% of them singletons; the top ten hold roughly 48%. This TCR was sampled from an adult with an advanced solid tumor such as melanoma, head and neck, liver or kidney cancer. Material: CD4+ or CD8+ T cells sorted from blood, obtained in a trial of the OX40 agonist ivuxolimab.

The CDR3: CASSSTSGGTYEQYF. DNA for the CDR3: TGTGCCAGCAGCTCAACTAGCGGGGGGACCTACGAGCAGTACTTC. This chain joins TRBV7-6 and TRBJ2-7, with TRBD2 identical over 12 bases. The germline CDR1 and CDR2 sequences are SGHVS and FNYEAQ. The CDR3 extends over 15 amino acids. The V and J ends lost 4 bases and 2 bases, in that order; junction bases with no gene match: 3.